The 15 T cell receptor beta chains below were found in one sample sequenced in a study of blood T cell repertoires in COVID-19. Clones were sequenced by immunoSEQ multiplex PCR, and TCRdb holds only the in-frame ones, with some missing. The sample contains about 64,000 clones, more than 65% of which appear only once. Sequences were obtained from peripheral blood. Source of these receptors: an older woman with acute or convalescent COVID-19.

The rearrangement joins TRBV9 to TRBJ1-5; D is perhaps TRBD1 (6 bases). V lost 0 bases, J lost 5 bases, and 9 bases lay in between. CDR3 length equals 14 residues. Germline CDR1 and CDR2: SGDLS and YYNGEE. The CDR3 reads CASSVDGGHQPQHF. The CDR3 region has the DNA TGTGCCAGCAGCGTAGACGGGGGGCATCAGCCCCAGCATTTT.

This clone appeared once. The gene calls are TRBV19 and TRBJ2-1; 8 bases fit TRBD1. This CDR3 has 16 amino acids. CDR1 LNHDA and CDR2 SQIVND come from the germline V gene (reference sequence). The ends lost 2 bases at V and 2 bases at J; junction bases unmatched: 5. This CDR3 is CASSIPQGATYNEQFF. DNA of the CDR3: TGTGCCAGTAGTATACCCCAGGGGGCAACCTACAATGAGCAGTTCTTC.

V and J are TRBV3-1 (or the pseudogene TRBV3-2) and TRBJ2-2, with a possible D match to TRBD2 (6 bases). Germline assignment: CDR1 LGHDT and CDR2 YNNKEL (reference sequence). Trimming took 0 bases from V and 2 from J, leaving 16 bases between them. CDR3 length: 18 amino acids. For the CDR3, the DNA is TGTGCCAGCAGCCAAGAAAAGTGGGTAGCGGCTAACACCGGGGAGCTGTTTTTT. It codes for CASSQEKWVAANTGELFF.

The chain recombines TRBV30 with TRBJ1-2, with D unresolved. V shed 7 bases and J shed 7 bases, with 13 bases lying between them. This CDR3 has 11 amino acids. Per germline, CDR1 GTSNPN and CDR2 SVGIG (reference sequence). DNA for the CDR3: TGTGCCTCTACGGTTGTTCCTGGCTACACCTTC. This encodes CASTVVPGYTF.

This sequence joins TRBV10-2 and TRBJ2-5, with 7 bases identical to TRBD1. Germline assignment: CDR1 WSHSY and CDR2 SAAADI. The CDR3 runs to 13 residues. V lost 8 bases and J lost 5; bases outside the gene matches: 8. CDR3 bases: TGCGCCAGCGTTAGGGGGCGCGGGGAGACCCAGTACTTC. It codes for CASVRGRGETQYF.

This chain joins TRBV11-3 and TRBJ1-1; TRBD1 is a possible D gene (5 bases). From germline, CDR1 is SGHNT and CDR2 YENEEA. Between the trimmed V and J ends, which lost 4 bases and 1 base, there was a span of 10 bases. This CDR3 has 14 residues. DNA of the CDR3: TGTGCCAGCAGCTCCCGGGGGGGGAACACTGAAGCTTTCTTT. It is translated as CASSSRGGNTEAFF.

The rearrangement uses TRBV18 and TRBJ2-7, with D possibly being TRBD2 (5 bases). Deletions cut 2 bases from V and 4 bases from J, with 15 bases between. Per germline, CDR1 KGHSH and CDR2 LQKENI. CDR3 length: 15 residues. This CDR3 is CASSPLQGGGYEQYF. In DNA, the CDR3 is TGTGCCAGCTCACCATTACAAGGAGGTGGTTACGAGCAGTACTTC.

At least ten counts were recorded for this clone. The genes are TRBV7-2 and TRBJ2-3; 8 positions agree with TRBD2. Looked up from germline, CDR1 is SGHTA and CDR2 is FQGNSA. The CDR3 spans 16 residues. V lost 5 bases, J lost 2 bases, and 9 bases stayed unmatched. The CDR3 nucleotides read TGTGCCAGCAGCCAAGGCCCGGGGGGGGACACAGATACGCAGTATTTT. It specifies CASSQGPGGDTDTQYF.

This clone has only a few counts. The rearrangement uses TRBV5-4 and TRBJ1-1; 9 bases match TRBD1. This CDR3 is 14 amino acids long. V gave up 3 bases and J gave up 4 bases; unmatched junction bases: 4. Germline-derived CDR1 and CDR2 are SGHNT and YYREEE (reference sequence). CDR3 protein: CASSWGQGGTEAFF. The CDR3 DNA is TGTGCCAGCAGCTGGGGACAGGGTGGCACTGAAGCTTTCTTT.

This chain connects TRBV18 to TRBJ1-2; tentative D call: TRBD1 (6 bases). This CDR3 has 14 residues. Trimming took off 2 bases at V and 3 bases at J, with 10 bases between the two ends. CDR1 is KGHSH, CDR2 LQKENI, per germline. The CDR3 coding sequence is TGTGCCAGCTCACCAGAGGGGGATTACTATGGCTACACCTTC. Translated: CASSPEGDYYGYTF.

This clone showed up just a few times. The rearrangement links TRBV6-2 or TRBV6-3 to TRBJ2-3, with 13 positions matching TRBD2. The CDR3 covers 18 residues. J gave up 6 bases and V 6 bases, and 15 bases lay outside the gene matches. Germline values: CDR1 MNHEY, CDR2 SVGEGT. This CDR3 reads CASSEGAGLAGYSDTQYF. For the CDR3, the DNA is TGTGCCAGCAGCGAGGGGGCGGGACTAGCGGGGTATTCTGATACGCAGTATTTT.

This clone was counted a single time. This sequence joins TRBV5-1 and TRBJ2-3; 7 bases align to TRBD1. V shed 5 bases, J shed 6 bases, and the junction held 15 bases outside the gene matches. This CDR3 region has 16 residues. Germline V gene lookup returns CDR1 SGHRS and CDR2 YFSETQ. The CDR3 sequence: CASSFTGTVVRDTQYF. The CDR3 nucleotides are TGCGCCAGCAGTTTTACCGGGACAGTGGTGAGGGATACGCAGTATTTT.

This chain connects TRBV4-1 to TRBJ2-1, with TRBD2 matching over 8 bases. The CDR3 sequence is 17 residues long. The V gene end was trimmed by 3 bases and the J gene end by 0 bases; junction bases not matched to a gene: 7. From germline, CDR1 is MGHRA and CDR2 YSYEKL. CDR3 in amino acids: CASSHLLAADSYNEQFF. In DNA form, the CDR3 reads TGCGCCAGCAGCCACCTACTAGCGGCCGACTCCTACAATGAGCAGTTCTTC.

The rearrangement uses TRBV12-3 or TRBV12-4 and TRBJ2-7, with a weak D call TRBD2 (6 bases). Trimming pared 8 bases from V and 6 bases from J, leaving 14 bases between. The CDR3 runs to 12 residues. Here the CDR3 DNA reads TGTGCCAGCTCCTCTTTGGGGGGCGAGCAGTACTTC. Encoded protein: CASSSLGGEQYF.

The V and J genes are TRBV6-5 and TRBJ1-4; a possible D gene is TRBD1 (5 bases). The germline V and J ends were trimmed by 8 bases and 10 bases, with 17 bases remaining between them. The CDR3 sequence is 13 residues long. CDR1 is MNHEY, CDR2 SVGAGI, per germline. CDR3 nucleotide sequence: TGTGCCAGCGAGTCGTTTGGAGACAGAAAACTGTTTTTT. Its translation is CASESFGDRKLFF.